These 29 T cell receptor beta chains were sequenced from one sample in a study of blood T cell repertoires in COVID-19. Only in-frame clones appear in the TCRdb table, and some are missing; sequencing was by immunoSEQ multiplex PCR. The data hold 220,000 or so clones, with approximately 85% observed a single time. The sample was peripheral blood. These receptors were collected from a woman of 80 years or more with COVID-19, enrolled during active disease.

The V call is TRBV7-9, the J call TRBJ2-3, with D tentatively TRBD2 (6 bases). The CDR3 is 15 amino acids. Germline lookup yields CDR1 SEHNR and CDR2 FQNEAQ (reference sequence). The ends were cut back, 7 bases at V and 0 bases at J, with 14 bases in the middle. The DNA for the CDR3 is TGTGCCAGCACCTATAGCGGAGCTAGCACAGATACGCAGTATTTT. It translates to CASTYSGASTDTQYF.

V gene TRBV6-6 combines with J gene TRBJ1-4; possibly TRBD1 for D (5 bases). The germline gives CDR1 MNHNY, CDR2 SVGAGI (reference sequence). With 8 bases removed from V and 8 bases from J, the gap between germline ends came to 15 bases. This CDR3 spans 13 amino acids. CDR3 sequence: CASGGGRMEKLFF. CDR3 in DNA: TGTGCCAGCGGGGGGGGGAGAATGGAAAAACTGTTTTTT.

The chain has TRBV19 and TRBJ2-4; possible D gene TRBD2, 7 bases. Trimming removed 7 bases at V and 5 bases at J, with 15 bases between. Germline V gene sequence: CDR1 LNHDA, CDR2 SQIVND (reference sequence). This CDR3 contains 14 residues. The CDR3 region has the DNA TGTGCCAGTATGGGGGCAGGGAGGGAAAACATTCAGTACTTC. Protein product: CASMGAGRENIQYF.

The V call is TRBV11-2, the J call TRBJ2-6, with D maybe TRBD1 (6 bases). This CDR3 region has 13 residues. Between the trimmed V and J ends, which lost 5 bases and 14 bases, there was a span of 16 bases. CDR1 SGHAT and CDR2 FQNNGV come from the germline V gene. The DNA for the CDR3 is TGTGCCAGCAGCACCCCGGGGACATCACTCCTGACTTTC. Amino acids: CASSTPGTSLLTF.

The V call is TRBV9, the J call TRBJ2-2; D unresolved. The CDR3 is 13 residues long. The germline V gene has CDR1 SGDLS and CDR2 YYNGEE. V lost 2 bases to trimming and J lost 6 bases, with 8 bases between them. The CDR3 coding sequence is TGTGCCAGCAGCGTCGACTTATCCGGGGAGCTGTTTTTT. It translates to CASSVDLSGELFF.

The chain employs TRBV7-9 and TRBJ1-1; D remains ambiguous. The V end lost 3 bases, the J end lost 3 bases, and 14 bases lay between the germline ends. The CDR3 sequence is 15 residues long. From germline, CDR1 is SEHNR and CDR2 FQNEAQ (reference sequence). The CDR3 nucleotides are TGTGCCAGCAGCTTGTTACCTCGCCCAGACACTGAAGCTTTCTTT. It yields the protein CASSLLPRPDTEAFF.

The V gene is TRBV7-2, the J gene TRBJ2-3; D not certain. The CDR3 runs 13 residues. V lost 3 bases to trimming and J lost 5 bases, with 9 bases between them. Germline loops: CDR1 SGHTA, CDR2 FQGNSA. Here the CDR3 reads CASSFEEQDTQYF. CDR3 sequence (DNA): TGTGCCAGCAGCTTCGAGGAGCAAGATACGCAGTATTTT. The variable domain in full, with the rest retrieved from reference TRBV7-2 and TRBJ2-3, is GAGVSQSPSNKVTEKGKDVELRCDPISGHTALYWYRQSLGQGLEFLIYFQGNSAPDKSGLPSDRFSAERTGGSVSTLTIQRTQQEDSAVYLCASSFEEQDTQYFGPGTRLTVL.

This clone was recorded once. This rearrangement joins TRBV28 to TRBJ1-6, with D possibly being TRBD1 (5 bases). The CDR3 is 16 amino acids. Germline V lookup: CDR1 MDHEN, CDR2 SYDVKM. Between the trimmed V and J ends, which lost 6 bases and 3 bases, there was a span of 15 bases. The CDR3: CASSPSRRGYNSPLHF. In nucleotides, the CDR3 is TGTGCCAGCAGCCCCTCGAGGAGGGGCTATAATTCACCCCTCCACTTT. Complete variable domain (other parts from reference TRBV28 and TRBJ1-6): DVKVTQSSRYLVKRTGEKVFLECVQDMDHENMFWYRQDPGLGLRLIYFSYDVKMKEKGDIPEGYSVSREKKERFSLILESASTNQTSMYLCASSPSRRGYNSPLHFGNGTRLTVT.

The sample holds a few counts of this clone. Relative to the germline gene, one junction end is altered; a read error may explain this. The chain employs TRBV19 and TRBJ1-3; maybe TRBD1 (6 bases). CDR3 size: 17 residues. Germline values: CDR1 LNHDA, CDR2 SQIVND (reference sequence). CDR3 sequence: CASSTGRGPVSGNTIYF. As DNA, the CDR3 is TGTGCCAGCAGTACAGGGAGGGGCCCCGTCTCTGGAAACACCATATATTTT.

V gene TRBV11-2 combines with J gene TRBJ2-4, with D maybe TRBD2 (7 bases). Between the trimmed V and J ends, which lost 2 bases and 0 bases, there was a span of 17 bases. CDR3 length equals 18 residues. Germline values: CDR1 SGHAT, CDR2 FQNNGV. Here the CDR3 reads CASSLTERGGLAKNIQYF. Here the CDR3 DNA reads TGTGCCAGCAGCTTAACCGAGAGGGGGGGATTAGCCAAAAACATTCAGTACTTC.

V usage is TRBV28 and J usage is TRBJ1-4; 8 bases agree with TRBD1. This CDR3 has 15 residues. Germline values: CDR1 MDHEN, CDR2 SYDVKM. V gave up 4 bases and J gave up 5 bases; unmatched junction bases: 6. CDR3 sequence reads: CASSYGGTGNEKLFF. The CDR3 DNA reads TGTGCCAGCAGTTATGGAGGGACAGGAAATGAAAAACTGTTTTTT.

Worth noting for this clone: This could be a read error, since a much larger clone is one nucleotide away. The V gene is TRBV7-3, the J gene TRBJ1-1, with 8 bases lining up with TRBD1. The CDR3 is made up of 14 amino acids. V lost 5 bases to trimming and J lost 1 base; unmatched junction nucleotides: 3. CDR1 and CDR2 from the germline V gene are SGHTA and FQGTGA. DNA of the CDR3: TGTGCCAGCAGCAGGACAGGGAGGAACACTGAAGCTTTCTTT. Translated: CASSRTGRNTEAFF.

The chain has TRBV5-5 and TRBJ2-5, with 11 bases aligning to TRBD2. The CDR3 has 17 amino acids. Germline V lookup: CDR1 SGHKS, CDR2 YYEKEE (reference sequence). With V trimmed by 4 bases and J by 5 bases, 13 bases remained unmatched. The CDR3 protein is CASSQRTSGGGRETQYF. The CDR3 DNA follows: TGTGCCAGCAGCCAACGCACTAGCGGGGGAGGTAGGGAGACCCAGTACTTC.

The chain has TRBV24-1 and TRBJ2-1; 11 bases are a match to TRBD1. The CDR3 runs 13 residues. Germline assignment: CDR1 KGHDR and CDR2 SFDVKD. The J segment lost 4 bases and the V segment lost 9 bases, leaving 1 base of the junction unmatched. The CDR3: CATGTGGYNEQFF. CDR3 sequence (DNA): TGTGCCACCGGGACAGGGGGATACAATGAGCAGTTCTTC.

To note about this clone: An end of the junction differs from the germline gene, which may be a read error. The rearrangement joins TRBV14 to TRBJ1-3, with a possible D match to TRBD1 (6 bases). The CDR3 consists of 15 residues. Germline-derived CDR1 and CDR2 are SGHDN and FVKESK. The CDR3, as DNA: TGTGCCAGCGCATCCCCAGGGGTCATTGGAGACACCATATATTTT. Translated, it gives CASASPGVIGDTIYF.

The chain is built from TRBV7-3 and TRBJ2-5; 12 bases align to TRBD2. Germline loops: CDR1 SGHTA, CDR2 FQGTGA. The CDR3 runs 16 residues. V lost 5 bases and J lost 5; bases outside the gene matches: 9. The CDR3 bases are TGTGCCAGCAGCCGCGAGGCTAGCGGGAGGGCCGAGACCCAGTACTTC. Protein: CASSREASGRAETQYF. The complete variable domain, with remaining parts taken from reference TRBV7-3 and TRBJ2-5, reads GAGVSQTPSNKVTEKGKYVELRCDPISGHTALYWYRQSLGQGPEFLIYFQGTGAADDSGLPNDRFFAVRPEGSVSTLKIQRTERGDSAVYLCASSREASGRAETQYFGPGTRLLVL.

This chain uses TRBV5-1 with TRBJ1-3; D gene uncertain. From germline, CDR1 is SGHRS and CDR2 YFSETQ. The CDR3 sequence is 13 residues long. Trimming took 2 bases from V and 4 from J, leaving 7 bases between them. The CDR3 loop is CASSFGGGNTIYF. Written as DNA, the CDR3 is TGCGCCAGCAGCTTTGGCGGCGGAAACACCATATATTTT.

The rearrangement joins TRBV5-1 to TRBJ2-1; D is ambiguous. The CDR3 runs to 14 residues. Germline CDR1 is SGHRS and CDR2 is YFSETQ. V gave up 3 bases and J gave up 3 bases, with 10 bases separating them. The CDR3 sequence is CASSSSPNYNEQFF. The CDR3 DNA follows: TGCGCCAGCAGCTCAAGCCCCAACTACAATGAGCAGTTCTTC.

The J gene is TRBJ1-6, the V gene TRBV6-5, with D possibly matching TRBD1 (5 bases). CDR3 size: 15 residues. V was trimmed by 5 bases and J by 9 bases, leaving 17 bases between them. The germline CDR1 and CDR2 sequences are MNHEY and SVGAGI. CDR3 loop: CASSQGLLRGSPLHF. DNA of the CDR3: TGTGCCAGCAGTCAGGGACTTTTACGGGGTTCACCCCTCCACTTT.

This chain joins TRBV9 and TRBJ2-1; D is perhaps TRBD2 (5 bases). The CDR3 is made up of 15 amino acids. Germline CDR1 SGDLS, CDR2 YYNGEE. The V gene lost 3 bases and the J gene lost 3 bases, with 13 bases spanning the gap. CDR3 sequence: CASSAAGLHYNEQFF. The CDR3 DNA reads TGTGCCAGCAGCGCAGCCGGACTCCACTACAATGAGCAGTTCTTC.

The chain joins TRBV27 to TRBJ2-7; 8 nucleotides align to TRBD2. This CDR3 is built from 14 residues. Germline trimming cut 2 bases from V and 1 base from J; bases unmatched to any gene: 1. Per germline, CDR1 MNHEY and CDR2 SMNVEV (reference sequence). CDR3 sequence (DNA): TGTGCCAGCAGTTTACTAGCGGGTTCCTACGAGCAGTACTTC. Translating it yields CASSLLAGSYEQYF.

For this clone: This CDR3 is also generated by other DNA sequences in the sample. The genes are TRBV9 and TRBJ1-3; no firm D call. The CDR3 consists of 15 residues. Per germline, CDR1 SGDLS and CDR2 YYNGEE. V was pared by 0 bases and J by 0 bases, with 7 bases between. The CDR3 region is CASSVVGGSGNTIYF. The CDR3 DNA sequence: TGTGCCAGCAGCGTAGTGGGAGGCTCTGGAAACACCATATATTTT.

The genes are TRBV2 and TRBJ1-2; D call uncertain. Trimming left V 4 bases short and J 12 bases short, with 15 bases between. CDR1 is SNHLY, CDR2 FYNNEI, per germline. The CDR3 covers 12 residues. CDR3 loop: CASSGGAARNTF. CDR3 DNA: TGTGCCAGCAGTGGAGGCGCGGCGAGGAACACCTTC.

This chain connects TRBV3-1 (or the pseudogene TRBV3-2) to TRBJ2-3; D is possibly TRBD2 (5 bases). Per the germline V gene, CDR1 is LGHDT and CDR2 is YNNKEL (reference sequence). The germline V and J ends were trimmed by 0 bases and 10 bases, with 14 bases remaining between them. There are 14 residues in the CDR3. The CDR3 spells CASSQDSLARSQYF. DNA of the CDR3: TGTGCCAGCAGCCAAGATTCCCTAGCACGGTCGCAGTATTTT.

CDR3 residues: CASSRMAADTGELFF. CDR3 DNA sequence: TGTGCCAGCAGTCGCATGGCGGCAGACACCGGGGAGCTGTTTTTT. This chain uses TRBV6-4 with TRBJ2-2; no definite D call. V was shortened by 5 bases and J by 3 bases, with 13 bases between the two germline ends. From germline, CDR1 is MRHNA and CDR2 SNTAGT. The CDR3 covers 15 residues.

This rearrangement joins TRBV6-2 or TRBV6-3 to TRBJ1-1; D uncertain. Germline CDR1 is MNHEY and CDR2 is SVGEGT. The V and J ends lost 3 bases and 0 bases respectively, with 11 bases between them. This CDR3 contains 15 residues. The CDR3 DNA sequence: TGTGCCAGCAGTTATGGGCAGACCATGAACACTGAAGCTTTCTTT. This translates into CASSYGQTMNTEAFF.

The chain is built from TRBV28 and TRBJ1-5; tentative D call: TRBD1 (5 bases). This CDR3 is 15 amino acids long. Germline CDR1 and CDR2: MDHEN and SYDVKM. Trimming left V 4 bases short and J 7 bases short, with 17 bases between. CDR3 in DNA: TGTGCCAGCAGTTCCAGGGTGCGGGGTGGCCAGCCCCAGCATTTT. It is translated as CASSSRVRGGQPQHF.

The chain recombines TRBV7-2 with TRBJ2-2; the match to TRBD1 covers 7 bases. There are 15 residues in the CDR3. With V trimmed by 4 bases and J by 7 bases, 9 bases remained unmatched. Germline-derived CDR1 and CDR2 are SGHTA and FQGNSA. The CDR3 is CASSSTGERGGELFF. CDR3 DNA sequence: TGTGCCAGCAGCTCTACAGGGGAAAGGGGCGGGGAGCTGTTTTTT.

This clone was counted once. The gene calls are TRBV24-1 and TRBJ2-6; D not certain. The CDR3 loop spans 13 amino acids. V was clipped by 9 bases and J by 5 bases, with 10 bases between them. Germline values: CDR1 KGHDR, CDR2 SFDVKD. The CDR3 protein is CATGSDRANVLTF. The DNA for the CDR3 is TGTGCCACCGGCAGCGATCGGGCCAACGTCCTGACTTTC.